This TCR beta chain was retrieved from a study of blood T cell repertoires in COVID-19. The table came from immunoSEQ multiplex PCR; TCRdb's copy has only in-frame clones and leaves some out. Of over 300,000 clones in the sample, approximately 91% were seen once. Trimming cost V 6 bases and J 7 bases, with 18 bases left between them. Germline lookup yields CDR1 SQVTM and CDR2 ANQGSEA. The CDR3 extends over 13 amino acids. The V call is TRBV29-1, the J call TRBJ1-2, with D maybe TRBD1 (6 bases). This TCR derives from a woman between 40 and 55 years old who had recovered from COVID-19. Sequencing was done on a sample of PBMCs or T cells enriched from blood (not recorded which). DNA of the CDR3: TGCAGCGTCCCAATACAGGGTATCCCTGGCTACACCTTC. Its protein product is CSVPIQGIPGYTF.